This is a list of T cell receptor beta chains from one sample in a study of blood T cell repertoires in COVID-19. Sequenced by immunoSEQ multiplex PCR; TCRdb stores in-frame clones only, minus some. The data show under 450,000 clones, roughly nine tenths seen once. Material: PBMCs or T cells enriched from blood (not recorded which). The receptor set was obtained from a woman in her 30s who had recovered from COVID-19. CDR3s include the opening cysteine and the closing phenylalanine or tryptophan. D genes are given only for firm matches. Not every row has a clone size; where given, it reads once, few, many or a size class.

J gene	clone size	D gene	V gene	CDR3 protein	CDR3 DNA
TRBJ1-5	.	.	TRBV25-1	CASSPGSSNQPQHF	TGTGCCAGCAGCCCCGGGAGTTCGAATCAGCCCCAGCATTTT
TRBJ2-7	.	TRBD2	TRBV5-1	CASSLYTSGRDFYEQYF	TGCGCCAGCAGCTTGTACACTAGCGGGAGGGATTTCTACGAGCAGTACTTC
TRBJ2-1	.	TRBD2	TRBV6-5	CASTNGGASYNEQFF	TGTGCCAGCACCAACGGGGGGGCCTCCTACAATGAGCAGTTCTTC
TRBJ1-6	.	.	TRBV9	CASSPDGGRNSPLHF	TGTGCCAGCAGCCCAGACGGGGGAAGGAATTCACCCCTCCACTTT
TRBJ1-1	.	.	TRBV7-9	CASSLEGIDPEAFF	TGTGCCAGCAGCTTGGAGGGGATAGACCCTGAAGCTTTCTTT
TRBJ2-1	once	TRBD1	TRBV28	CASSPGGASNEQFF	TGTGCCAGCAGCCCAGGGGGCGCCTCCAATGAGCAGTTCTTC
TRBJ1-1	.	TRBD1	TRBV28	CASSSGGNTEAFF	TGTGCCAGCAGCTCAGGGGGCAACACTGAAGCTTTCTTT
TRBJ2-7	.	.	TRBV2	CASSAPGAYEQYF	TGTGCCAGCAGTGCTCCAGGGGCCTACGAGCAGTACTTC
TRBJ2-2	.	TRBD1	TRBV11-1	CATAHRGHTGELFF	TGTGCCACCGCACACAGGGGTCACACCGGGGAGCTGTTTTTT
TRBJ1-5	.	.	TRBV10-3	CAISETGSGEPQHF	TGTGCCATCAGTGAGACAGGATCAGGGGAGCCCCAGCATTTT
TRBJ1-2	.	TRBD1	TRBV30	CAWSLIGGSYGYTF	TGTGCCTGGAGTCTAATAGGGGGCAGCTATGGCTACACCTTC
TRBJ2-7	.	TRBD1	TRBV12-5	CASGSTRPTGTYEQYF	TGTGCTAGTGGTTCCACCCGTCCGACAGGGACCTACGAGCAGTACTTC
TRBJ2-1	.	.	TRBV5-1	CASSPGTSSYNEQFF	TGCGCCAGCAGTCCCGGGACATCCTCCTACAATGAGCAGTTCTTC
TRBJ2-2	.	TRBD2	TRBV7-9	CASSSKLAGVTGELFF	TGTGCCAGCAGCTCAAAACTAGCGGGGGTCACCGGGGAGCTGTTTTTT
TRBJ2-1	.	TRBD2	TRBV11-1	CASSLSLAGLYEQFF	TGTGCCAGCAGCTTATCCCTAGCGGGACTCTATGAGCAGTTCTTC
TRBJ1-3	once	.	TRBV2	CAEGGSGNTIYF	TGTGCCGAAGGGGGTAGCGGAAACACCATATATTTT
TRBJ1-1	.	TRBD1	TRBV7-9	CASRTGAMDTEAFF	TGTGCCAGCAGGACAGGGGCCATGGACACTGAAGCTTTCTTT
TRBJ2-2	.	.	TRBV11-2	CASSPVWMRRDRNTGELFF	TGTGCCAGCAGCCCAGTTTGGATGAGGCGGGACAGAAACACCGGGGAGCTGTTTTTT
TRBJ2-3	.	TRBD2	TRBV7-6	CASSLIPTSGGHDTQYF	TGTGCCAGCAGCTTAATACCCACTAGCGGGGGCCATGATACGCAGTATTTT
TRBJ2-3	.	TRBD2	TRBV2	CASSGTSGGTTDTQYF	TGTGCCAGCAGTGGAACTAGCGGGGGGACGACAGATACGCAGTATTTT
TRBJ2-3	.	.	TRBV5-1	CASSLIPSVTDTQYF	TGCGCCAGCAGCTTGATCCCAAGCGTCACAGATACGCAGTATTTT
TRBJ1-3	.	TRBD1	TRBV5-5	CASNEQGTGNTIYF	TGTGCCAGCAACGAACAGGGGACTGGAAACACCATATATTTT
TRBJ2-6	.	.	TRBV7-3	CASSLGGSGANVLTF	TGTGCCAGCAGCTTAGGAGGCTCTGGGGCCAACGTCCTGACTTTC
TRBJ1-6	.	TRBD1	TRBV2	CASSGTGDSPLHF	TGTGCCAGCAGCGGGACAGGGGATTCACCCCTCCACTTT
TRBJ1-2	.	TRBD1	TRBV5-6	CASIGQGGYTF	TGTGCCAGCATTGGACAGGGTGGCTACACCTTC